This entry describes one T cell receptor (beta chain). This sample is part of a study of cytomegalovirus exposure and HLA in healthy donors. CDR3 length: 13 residues. V lost 4 bases and J 11 bases, leaving 17 bases between the germline ends. Looked up from germline, CDR1 is SGHVS and CDR2 is FQNEAQ. The PCR made use of 60 Vbeta and 13 Jbeta primers. The data were produced by immunoSEQ multiplex PCR, yet TCRdb's version contains in-frame clones alone and is incomplete. The profile shows approximately 160,000 clones, roughly 80% of them singletons. The source material was PBMCs. The V call is TRBV7-8, the J call TRBJ1-1; D not resolved. This TCR was sampled from a man aged 25-40 years in good health and CMV-seropositive. The CDR3 DNA is TGTGCCAGCAGCTGGGGAGAGGGTGTTCAGGCTTTCTTT. As protein: CASSWGEGVQAFF.